This TCR beta chain was documented in a study of shared clonotypes between healthy human individuals. Trimming took 3 bases from V and 7 from J, leaving 16 bases between them. This CDR3 is built from 15 residues. Germline V gene data show CDR1 as SGHRS and CDR2 as YFSETQ. Study results and limitations: Sharing across four donors was highest in naive CD4 (roughly 5%) and lowest in memory CD8 (roughly 0.4%). A limitation of the genetic and exposure-history diversity represented arose from few donors.

There were no recent acute infections or vaccinations among the donors, who were healthy HIV-negative adults. Each subset's genomic DNA was shared equally among a number of immunoSEQ plates. Clones were read by immunoSEQ multiplex PCR, and TCRdb kept only the in-frame ones, dropping some. The data contain more than 2,000,000 clones, over 90% of them singletons. A few counts support this clone. Its antigen is still unknown. Other nucleotide sequences from this sample produce the same CDR3. The source material was naive CD4+ T cells from PBMCs. Subset defined: CD45RA+ positively selected. V usage is TRBV5-1 and J usage is TRBJ1-4; possible D gene TRBD1, 6 bases. The source of this sequence is a young man in good health. Some clones in this sample may be carry-over from other donors' samples. The CDR3 DNA follows: TGCGCCAGCAGCTCCCTTACAGGGCGCGGTGAAAAACTGTTTTTT. This codes for CASSSLTGRGEKLFF.